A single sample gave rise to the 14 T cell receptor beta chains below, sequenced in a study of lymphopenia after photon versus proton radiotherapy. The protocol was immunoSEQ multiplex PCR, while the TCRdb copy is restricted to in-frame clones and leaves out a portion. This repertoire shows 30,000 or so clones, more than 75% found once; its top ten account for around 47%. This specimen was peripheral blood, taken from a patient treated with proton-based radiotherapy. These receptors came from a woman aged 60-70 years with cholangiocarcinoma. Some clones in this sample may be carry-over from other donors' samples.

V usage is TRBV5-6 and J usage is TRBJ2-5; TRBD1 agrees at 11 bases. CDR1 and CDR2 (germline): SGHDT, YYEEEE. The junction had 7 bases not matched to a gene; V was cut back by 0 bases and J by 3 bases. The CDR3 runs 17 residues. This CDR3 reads CASSLVGQGVGKETQYF. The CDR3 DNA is TGTGCCAGCAGCTTGGTGGGACAGGGGGTAGGAAAAGAGACCCAGTACTTC.

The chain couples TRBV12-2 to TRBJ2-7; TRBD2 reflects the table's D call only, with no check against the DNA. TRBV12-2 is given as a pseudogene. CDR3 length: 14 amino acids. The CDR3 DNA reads TGTGCAAGTCGCTTAGGCCCGGGGGGGGGCGAGCAGTACTTC. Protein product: CASRLGPGGGEQYF.

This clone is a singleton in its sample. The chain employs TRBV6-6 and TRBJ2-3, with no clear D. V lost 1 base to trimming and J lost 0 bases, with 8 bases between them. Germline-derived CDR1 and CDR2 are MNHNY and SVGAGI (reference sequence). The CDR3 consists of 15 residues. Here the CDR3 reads CASSYWQASTDTQYF. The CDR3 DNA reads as TGTGCCAGCAGTTACTGGCAGGCTAGCACAGATACGCAGTATTTT.

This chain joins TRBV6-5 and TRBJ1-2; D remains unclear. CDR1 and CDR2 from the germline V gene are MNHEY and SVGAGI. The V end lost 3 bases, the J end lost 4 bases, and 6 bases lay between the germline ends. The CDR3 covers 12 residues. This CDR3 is CASSYGPYGYTF. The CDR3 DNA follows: TGTGCCAGCAGTTATGGCCCCTATGGCTACACCTTC.

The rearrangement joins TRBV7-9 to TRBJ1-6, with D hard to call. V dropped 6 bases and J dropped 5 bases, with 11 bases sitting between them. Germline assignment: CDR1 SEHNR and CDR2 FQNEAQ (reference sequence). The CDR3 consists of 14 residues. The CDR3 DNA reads TGTGCCAGCAGAGCAGTTATCCATAATTCACCCCTCCACTTT. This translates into CASRAVIHNSPLHF.

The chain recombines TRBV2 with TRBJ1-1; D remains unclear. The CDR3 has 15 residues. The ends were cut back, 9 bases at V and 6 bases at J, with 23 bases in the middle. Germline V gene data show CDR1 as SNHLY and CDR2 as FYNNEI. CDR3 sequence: CASSYLRTSGAEAFF. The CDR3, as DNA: TGTGCCAGTAGTTATCTTCGGACCTCCGGAGCTGAAGCTTTCTTT.

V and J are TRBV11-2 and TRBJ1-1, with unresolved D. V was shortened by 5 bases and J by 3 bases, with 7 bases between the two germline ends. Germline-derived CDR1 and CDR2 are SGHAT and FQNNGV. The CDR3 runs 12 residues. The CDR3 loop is CASSPIYTEAFF. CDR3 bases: TGTGCCAGCAGCCCCATCTACACTGAAGCTTTCTTT.

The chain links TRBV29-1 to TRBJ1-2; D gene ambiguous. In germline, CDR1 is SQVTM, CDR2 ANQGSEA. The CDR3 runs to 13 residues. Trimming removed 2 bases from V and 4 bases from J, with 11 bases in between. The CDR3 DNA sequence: TGCAGCGTTGAAATTTGGGCGGGCTATGGCTACACCTTC. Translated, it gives CSVEIWAGYGYTF.

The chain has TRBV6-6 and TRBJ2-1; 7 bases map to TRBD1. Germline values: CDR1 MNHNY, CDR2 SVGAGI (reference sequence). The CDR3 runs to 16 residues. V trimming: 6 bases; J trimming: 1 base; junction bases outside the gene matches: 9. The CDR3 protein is CASRPRPGGSYNEQFF. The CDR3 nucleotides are TGTGCCAGCAGACCTCGGCCAGGGGGTTCCTACAATGAGCAGTTCTTC.

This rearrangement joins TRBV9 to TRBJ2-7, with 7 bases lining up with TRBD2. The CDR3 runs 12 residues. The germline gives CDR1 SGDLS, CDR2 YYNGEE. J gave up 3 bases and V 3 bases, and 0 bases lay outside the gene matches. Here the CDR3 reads CASSGTSYEQYF. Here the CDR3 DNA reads TGTGCCAGCAGCGGGACTAGCTACGAGCAGTACTTC. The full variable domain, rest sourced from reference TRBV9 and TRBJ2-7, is DSGVTQTPKHLITATGQRVTLRCSPRSGDLSVYWYQQSLDQGLQFLIQYYNGEERAKGNILERFSAQQFPDLHSELNLSSLELGDSALYFCASSGTSYEQYFGPGTRLTVT.

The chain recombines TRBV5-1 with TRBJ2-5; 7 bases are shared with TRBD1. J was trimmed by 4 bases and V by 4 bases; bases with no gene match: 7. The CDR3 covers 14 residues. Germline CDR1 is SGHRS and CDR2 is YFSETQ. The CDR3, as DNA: TGCGCCAGCAGCAGCCAGACAGGGTCAGAGACCCAGTACTTC. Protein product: CASSSQTGSETQYF.

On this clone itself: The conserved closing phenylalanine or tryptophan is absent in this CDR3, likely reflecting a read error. CDR3 protein: CASTAVGANYGYTL. CDR3 in DNA: TGCGCCAGCACCGCCGTGGGAGCTAACTATGGCTACACCCTC. The rearrangement joins TRBV5-1 to TRBJ1-2; D uncertain. CDR1 and CDR2 (germline): SGHRS, YFSETQ. The CDR3 covers 14 residues. Trimming cost V 6 bases and J 0 bases, with 12 bases left between them.

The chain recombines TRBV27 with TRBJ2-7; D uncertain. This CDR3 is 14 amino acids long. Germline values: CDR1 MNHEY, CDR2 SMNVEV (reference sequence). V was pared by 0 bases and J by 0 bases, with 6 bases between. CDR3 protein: CASSLSSYSYEQYF. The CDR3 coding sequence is TGTGCCAGCAGTTTATCGAGTTACTCCTACGAGCAGTACTTC.

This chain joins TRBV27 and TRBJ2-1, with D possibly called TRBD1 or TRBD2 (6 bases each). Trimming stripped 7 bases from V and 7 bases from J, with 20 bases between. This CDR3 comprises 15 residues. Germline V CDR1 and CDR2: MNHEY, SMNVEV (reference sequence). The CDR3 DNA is TGTGCCAGCACTCCCGGGGGTCCAGGGGTAAATGAGCAGTTCTTC. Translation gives CASTPGGPGVNEQFF.